This passage covers 18 T cell receptor beta chains from one sample sequenced in a study of spatial heterogeneity in lung cancer. The study's findings and limits: Tumor mutation count correlated with how many alpha and beta TCRs expanded intratumorally.

Time point in this sample: sample taken at primary tumor resection. These TCRs are of unknown antigen specificity. TCRdb re-called the 5' RACE reads with MiXCR, one entry per CDR3 protein. The table records over 2,000 distinct CDR3 sequences, approximately 5.1% of them present only once. Sample: lung tumor tissue, taken at surgery. The receptor set was obtained from a male donor with early-stage non-small cell lung cancer.

In this sample, this clonotype is medium-sized. This beta chain came through as a stray read in a library set up for alpha chains, and its size says little. The chain combines TRBV6-5 with TRBJ2-1; perhaps TRBD1 as D (6 bases). This CDR3 is 16 amino acids long. Germline lookup yields CDR1 MNHEY and CDR2 SVGAGI. The ends were cut back, 8 bases at V and 7 bases at J, with 24 bases in the middle. In DNA form, the CDR3 reads TGTGCCAGCGGAAGCTCAGGGGTGGGAAAGGGTAATGAGCAGTTCTTC. Protein product: CASGSSGVGKGNEQFF.

This clonotype was detected ten times or more. The library was built for alpha chains, so this beta chain is an off-target read and its size means little. V gene TRBV29-1 combines with J gene TRBJ2-7; TRBD2 matches 8 bases. Looked up from germline, CDR1 is SQVTM and CDR2 is ANQGSEA. V shed 0 bases and J 3 bases; nucleotides not matched to a gene: 4. The CDR3 contains 14 residues. The CDR3 loop reads CSVEDTRGGYEQYF. The CDR3 region has the DNA TGCAGCGTTGAAGACACCCGGGGGGGCTACGAGCAGTACTTC.

In its sample, this clonotype ranks as medium-sized. The library was designed around alpha chains, so this beta chain is a stray read whose abundance carries little weight. This sequence joins TRBV27 and TRBJ2-6, with D perhaps TRBD1 (6 bases). The CDR3 is 16 amino acids. Between the trimmed V and J ends, which lost 3 bases and 4 bases, there was a span of 13 bases. Per the germline V gene, CDR1 is MNHEY and CDR2 is SMNVEV (reference sequence). CDR3: CASSFGWGPGANVLTF. CDR3 coding DNA: TGTGCCAGCAGTTTTGGTTGGGGGCCGGGGGCCAACGTCCTGACTTTC.

With respect to this clonotype: This beta chain is an off-target read within a library intended for alpha chains, so its frequency means little. The rearrangement links TRBV28 to TRBJ1-5, with TRBD1 as a possible D gene (6 bases). The CDR3 is 14 amino acids. Germline-derived CDR1 and CDR2 are MDHEN and SYDVKM. V dropped 4 bases and J dropped 2 bases, with 9 bases sitting between them. DNA of the CDR3: TGTGCCAGCAGTTCAGGGGTAGGCAATCAGCCCCAGCATTTT. It translates to CASSSGVGNQPQHF.

This clonotype has more than one count but fewer than ten. Little can be read into the size of this beta chain, an off-target read in a library designed for alpha chains. The chain employs TRBV20-1 and TRBJ1-4; D may be TRBD1 (6 bases). The germline V and J ends were trimmed by 0 bases and 7 bases, with 15 bases remaining between them. CDR3 length: 15 amino acids. CDR1 is DFQATT, CDR2 SNEGSKA, per germline (reference sequence). CDR3 protein: CSARDPGGAGEKLFF. The CDR3 DNA is TGCAGTGCTAGAGATCCGGGGGGCGCGGGTGAAAAACTGTTTTTT.

This clonotype is labeled as medium-sized. This beta chain represents an off-target read in a library built for alpha chains; its size is of limited meaning. The V call is TRBV3-1, the J call TRBJ2-5; no clear D gene. The CDR3 spans 13 residues. V lost 3 bases, J lost 2 bases, and 7 bases lay in between. CDR1 is LGHDT, CDR2 YNNKEL, per germline (reference sequence). CDR3 bases: TGTGCCAGCAGCCACAACAAACAAGAGACCCAGTACTTC. It codes for CASSHNKQETQYF.

A note on this clonotype: This beta chain represents an off-target read in a library built for alpha chains; its size is of limited meaning. This chain joins TRBV5-1 and TRBJ2-1; 8 bases are a match to TRBD2. The V segment lost 3 bases and the J segment 5 bases; nucleotides outside the gene matches: 4. The CDR3 runs to 14 residues. CDR1 is SGHRS and CDR2 is YFSETQ in the germline V gene. CDR3 sequence reads: CASSSGGGNNEQFF. DNA of the CDR3: TGCGCCAGCAGCTCTGGCGGGGGGAACAATGAGCAGTTCTTC.

At least ten counts were recorded for this clonotype. A library made for alpha chains picked up this beta chain off target, so its size means little. The gene calls are TRBV14 and TRBJ2-7; D may be TRBD1 (5 bases). V lost 2 bases to trimming and J lost 2 bases, with 10 bases between them. The V gene's germline CDR1 is SGHDN and CDR2 FVKESK. The CDR3 covers 14 residues. The CDR3, as DNA: TGTGCCAGCAGCCAACTCGACAGACCCTACGAGCAGTACTTC. The encoded protein is CASSQLDRPYEQYF.

By share, this clonotype ranks as medium-sized. The size of this beta chain means little, since it is a stray read in a library made for alpha chains. CDR3 region: CASSWGGEQYF. CDR3 sequence (DNA): TGCGCCAGCAGTTGGGGGGGCGAGCAGTACTTC. The gene calls are TRBV23-1 and TRBJ2-7; 7 positions match TRBD2. TRBV23-1 is identified as an open reading frame with a role that is uncertain. The CDR3 loop spans 11 amino acids. Trimming took 5 bases from V and 6 from J; bases not matched to a gene: 1.

Relative to its sample, this clonotype is medium-sized (0.01 to 0.1%). A library prepared for alpha chains yielded this beta chain as an off-target read; its size is of little meaning. The rearrangement uses TRBV20-1 and TRBJ2-1, with no clear D. The V and J ends lost 3 bases and 7 bases respectively, with 10 bases between them. Per the germline V gene, CDR1 is DFQATT and CDR2 is SNEGSKA (reference sequence). The length of the CDR3 is 12 residues. The DNA for the CDR3 is TGCAGTGCTAGTCCCTTAGGGAATGAGCAGTTCTTC. Residues: CSASPLGNEQFF.

By its share, this clonotype is medium-sized. Because this beta chain is a stray read in a library intended to capture alpha chains, its abundance should not be given much weight. Here the CDR3 DNA reads TGTGCCATCAGTGAGCCCCAAGTGGGAAAGGACACAGATACGCAGTATTTT. This translates into CAISEPQVGKDTDTQYF. The chain recombines TRBV10-3 with TRBJ2-3; D gene unclear. The V gene's germline CDR1 is ENHRY and CDR2 SYGVKD. The V end lost 2 bases, the J end lost 2 bases, and 17 bases lay between the germline ends. The CDR3 is 17 residues long.

In its sample, this clonotype is medium-sized. A library made for alpha chains picked up this beta chain off target, so its size means little. The chain joins TRBV5-6 to TRBJ2-1; TRBD2 matches at 8 bases. J was trimmed by 6 bases and V by 2 bases; bases with no gene match: 7. The CDR3 spans 15 residues. Germline values: CDR1 SGHDT, CDR2 YYEEEE. DNA for the CDR3: TGTGCCAGCAGCTTCGGTTTTCGGGGGGGCAATGAGCAGTTCTTC. It specifies CASSFGFRGGNEQFF.

The table lists this clonotype with many counts. In a library made to pick up alpha chains, this beta chain is a stray read with a size that means little. This chain connects TRBV9 to TRBJ1-4; 8 bases fit TRBD1. The CDR3 sequence is 15 residues long. Germline assignment: CDR1 SGDLS and CDR2 YYNGEE. Trimming took 8 bases from V and 0 from J; bases not matched to a gene: 6. The CDR3 spells CASSTGGTTNEKLFF. As DNA, the CDR3 is TGTGCCAGTTCTACAGGGGGAACAACTAATGAAAAACTGTTTTTT.

By its share, this clonotype is medium-sized. Since the library was made to target alpha chains, this beta chain is a stray read and its abundance is not meaningful. The chain joins TRBV28 to TRBJ1-3; the D is unclear. Germline loops: CDR1 MDHEN, CDR2 SYDVKM. The CDR3 length is 14 residues. V was cut by 8 bases and J by 7 bases, with 18 bases left in between. In DNA form, the CDR3 reads TGTGCCAGCTCCCGCCCGGGAAGCTATAACACCATATATTTT. Protein: CASSRPGSYNTIYF. Full variable domain (missing parts from reference TRBV28 and TRBJ1-3): DVKVTQSSRYLVKRTGEKVFLECVQDMDHENMFWYRQDPGLGLRLIYFSYDVKMKEKGDIPEGYSVSREKKERFSLILESASTNQTSMYLCASSRPGSYNTIYFGEGSWLTVV.

This clonotype is large (0.1 to 1%) within its sample. This beta chain is a stray read from a library made for alpha chains; its abundance is not meaningful. The rearrangement joins TRBV7-8 to TRBJ2-2; 10 bases are shared with TRBD2. Germline V gene sequence: CDR1 SGHVS, CDR2 FQNEAQ. The ends lost 5 bases at V and 8 bases at J; junction bases unmatched: 8. The CDR3 is made up of 15 amino acids. CDR3: CASSQREGPSGELFF. DNA for the CDR3: TGTGCCAGCAGCCAGCGGGAGGGCCCTTCGGGGGAGCTGTTTTTT. Full variable domain (rest looked up from reference TRBV7-8 and TRBJ2-2): GAGVSQSPRYKVAKRGQDVALRCDPISGHVSLFWYQQALGQGPEFLTYFQNEAQLDKSGLPSDRFFAERPEGSVSTLKIQRTQQEDSAVYLCASSQREGPSGELFFGEGSRLTVL.

About this clonotype itself: This beta chain appears as a stray read in a library generated for alpha chains; its size is not informative. The rearrangement links TRBV7-2 to TRBJ2-5; no firm D call. The CDR3 totals 14 residues. The V end was cut by 0 bases, the J end by 4 bases, with 9 bases between. Germline CDR1 is SGHTA and CDR2 is FQGNSA. The CDR3 loop is CASSLAAWGETQYF. The CDR3 coding sequence is TGTGCCAGCAGCTTAGCGGCGTGGGGAGAGACCCAGTACTTC.

This clonotype counts as medium-sized. This beta chain is an off-target read within a library intended for alpha chains, so its frequency means little. The chain is built from TRBV4-1 and TRBJ2-7; 13 bases are a match to TRBD2. The CDR3 runs to 16 residues. Trimming took 0 bases from V and 2 from J; bases not matched to a gene: 1. From germline, CDR1 is MGHRA and CDR2 YSYEKL. The CDR3 reads CASSQETSGGTYEQYF. The CDR3 coding sequence is TGCGCCAGCAGCCAAGAGACTAGCGGGGGGACCTACGAGCAGTACTTC.

Concerning this clonotype itself: A library made for alpha chains picked up this beta chain off target, so its size means little. This sequence joins TRBV7-2 and TRBJ2-5; possibly TRBD1 for D (6 bases). Trimming shortened V by 5 bases and J by 2 bases, and 9 bases separated the two germline ends. Germline V gene lookup returns CDR1 SGHTA and CDR2 FQGNSA. The CDR3 spans 13 residues. In nucleotides, the CDR3 is TGTGCCAGCAGCCCCGGACAGCAAGAGACCCAGTACTTC. It codes for CASSPGQQETQYF.